The rows below give T cell receptor beta chains drawn from one sample of a study of T cell changes during pregnancy in multiple sclerosis. Assay used: immunoSEQ multiplex PCR; TCRdb lists only in-frame clones, some missing. The profile shows tens of thousands of clones, 75% to 95% of them singletons. The sample was CD4+ T cells from peripheral blood mononuclear cells, taken in the third trimester of pregnancy. The receptors were sampled from a female donor with multiple sclerosis, enrolled in a pregnancy study. CDR3s include the opening cysteine and the closing phenylalanine or tryptophan. D genes are given only for firm matches. Only part of the rows carry a size: once, few, many, or a class if the clone is expanded.

cdr3_nt | cdr3_aa | d_call | clone_size | v_call | cdr3_length | j_call
TGTGCCAGCAGATTTACACAGGGGAACTACGAGCAGTACTTC | CASRFTQGNYEQYF | TRBD1 | - | TRBV27 | 14 | TRBJ2-7
TGTGCCAGCTTAGGGACTAGCGGAGACTACGAGCAGTACTTC | CASLGTSGDYEQYF | TRBD2 | - | TRBV28 | 14 | TRBJ2-7
TGTGCCAGTAGTATGGACAGGGTAGACTATGGCTACACCTTC | CASSMDRVDYGYTF | TRBD1 | few | TRBV19 | 14 | TRBJ1-2
TGTGCCAGCAGCTTCAGGGGTAGCGGGCCCAACAATGAGCAGTTCTTC | CASSFRGSGPNNEQFF | - | - | TRBV5-6 | 16 | TRBJ2-1
TGTGCCAGCATCCAGATGACAGGGGGCATCGGGGAGCTGTTTTTT | CASIQMTGGIGELFF | TRBD1 | once | TRBV7-9 | 15 | TRBJ2-2
TGTGCCAGCAGTGAAGGCAGGGTTGGGGAAAAACTGTTTTTT | CASSEGRVGEKLFF | - | - | TRBV2 | 14 | TRBJ1-4
TGCAGCGTTGGAGTGAGACAGGGAAGTACTGAAGCTTTCTTT | CSVGVRQGSTEAFF | TRBD1 | - | TRBV29-1 | 14 | TRBJ1-1
TGTGCCAGCAGTTCTTCAGGGGCCGGGGAGCTGTTTTTT | CASSSSGAGELFF | - | - | TRBV28 | 13 | TRBJ2-2
TGTGCCAGCAGCTTGGGGGGGGGAGATTCTGGGGCCAACGTCCTGACTTTC | CASSLGGGDSGANVLTF | TRBD2 | - | TRBV5-4 | 17 | TRBJ2-6
TGTGCCAGCGGGGGACAGGGGGCGCGTAATGAGCAGTTCTTC | CASGGQGARNEQFF | TRBD1 | - | TRBV5-4 | 14 | TRBJ2-1
TGCGCCAGCAGCCAAGATAGTCGGAGGTGGGAGCTCTCCTACGAGCAGTACTTC | CASSQDSRRWELSYEQYF | - | - | TRBV4-1 | 18 | TRBJ2-7
TGTGCCAGCAGCTCCCGACTAGCGGATAAAGAGACCCAGTACTTC | CASSSRLADKETQYF | TRBD2 | - | TRBV7-9 | 15 | TRBJ2-5
TGTGCCAGCAGGGCAGGGGGCGCTGGTTACAATGAGCAGTTCTTC | CASRAGGAGYNEQFF | TRBD1 | few | TRBV6-1 | 15 | TRBJ2-1
TGTGCCAGCAGTGAAGCCTCTAGCGGGACTGCTGAGCAGTTCTTC | CASSEASSGTAEQFF | TRBD2 | once | TRBV6-1 | 15 | TRBJ2-1
TGTGCCAGCAGTGACCTTAACTATGGCTACACCTTC | CASSDLNYGYTF | - | once | TRBV6-1 | 12 | TRBJ1-2
TGTGCCAGCGCGGAACTACAAGAGACCCAGTACTTC | CASAELQETQYF | - | - | TRBV6-5 | 12 | TRBJ2-5
TGTGCCAGCACTCAGCGGGAGCTTGTGAGCACAGATACGCAGTATTTT | CASTQRELVSTDTQYF | TRBD2 | - | TRBV7-8 | 16 | TRBJ2-3
TGTGCCAGCAGTTTAGGGCAGTTTGGCAATCAGCCCCAGCATTTT | CASSLGQFGNQPQHF | - | - | TRBV28 | 15 | TRBJ1-5
TGTGCCAGTACTGACAACTCTGGGGCCAACGTCCTGACTTTC | CASTDNSGANVLTF | - | - | TRBV19 | 14 | TRBJ2-6
TGCAGCGTTGGGGAGGACTACACCTTC | CSVGEDYTF | - | - | TRBV29-1 | 9 | TRBJ1-2
TGTGCCAGCAGTCGACAGGGTTTAGGCCGAGAGCAGTACTTC | CASSRQGLGREQYF | TRBD1 | - | TRBV28 | 14 | TRBJ2-7
TGTGCCAGCAGCCCAGAATCAGGGAATCCTAACTATGGCTACACCTTC | CASSPESGNPNYGYTF | - | - | TRBV5-4 | 16 | TRBJ1-2
TGTGCCAGCAGCTTACGAGACACTCAGCCCCAGCATTTT | CASSLRDTQPQHF | - | - | TRBV7-9 | 13 | TRBJ1-5
TGTGCCAGCAGCCTTGCAGCGGGAGTGTCCCGGGAGCAGTTCTTC | CASSLAAGVSREQFF | TRBD2 | - | TRBV5-4 | 15 | TRBJ2-1
TGTGCCCACTCCAGGGGCACTCTTGGTCGGGTTGAAGCTTTCTTT | CAHSRGTLGRVEAFF | - | - | TRBV28 | 15 | TRBJ1-1
TGCAGCGTTGGGACATTGGGTAATGAAAAACTGTTTTTT | CSVGTLGNEKLFF | - | - | TRBV29-1 | 13 | TRBJ1-4
TGCGCCAGCAGTCAATCGGAGAGTTTGGGACTAAACGGGGACACTGAAGCTTTCTTT | CASSQSESLGLNGDTEAFF | - | - | TRBV23-1 | 19 | TRBJ1-1